This T cell receptor beta chain was retrieved from a study of human T cells and chemical hapten exposure. Study background: Patch tests applied 0.01% DPC to the upper back, read at 6 days. Predominantly women, the patients had alopecia areata, totalis or universalis. Study-level findings and limits: Having alopecia, donors may respond immunologically unlike healthy people.

Noted time point: patch test 1, 2 weeks after DPC sensitization. Treatment meaning: therapeutic diphenylcyclopropenone sensitization with weekly scalp DPC. It was unfractionated whole blood from which total RNA was extracted. Those who donated were patients with alopecia, 18 to 70 years of age, and suitable for DPC. This clonotype was recorded a few times. Antigen unknown. TCRdb itself ran the RACE reads through MiXCR, one entry per CDR3 protein. Of approximately 52,000 distinct CDR3 sequences listed, roughly 11% are singletons. The CDR3 runs to 19 residues. Germline CDR1 is MDHEN and CDR2 is SYDVKM. After removal of 5 bases from V and 1 base from J, the junction contained 15 bases not matched to a gene.

The source material was whole blood, sampled in connection with sensitization to the hapten diphenylcyclopropenone (DPC). The chain has TRBV28 and TRBJ1-3; 9 bases line up with TRBD1. The receptor's source is a middle-aged woman with alopecia areata. Some clones in this sample may be carry-over from other donors' samples. Written as DNA, the CDR3 is TGTGCCAGCAGTCAAATGACAGGGGGTGGTATAGGGTCTGGAAACACCATATATTTT. Its protein is CASSQMTGGGIGSGNTIYF. Full variable domain (missing parts from reference TRBV28 and TRBJ1-3): DVKVTQSSRYLVKRTGEKVFLECVQDMDHENMFWYRQDPGLGLRLIYFSYDVKMKEKGDIPEGYSVSREKKERFSLILESASTNQTSMYLCASSQMTGGGIGSGNTIYFGEGSWLTVV.